This T cell receptor beta chain was sequenced during a study of vaccination and CD4 T cells after COVID-19. Study as a whole: The BNT162b2 or mRNA-1273 vaccine was given to participants in two doses. Control cultures were supplied with a CEFX pool, an HIV-1 Nef pool, or no peptide at all. Findings of the study overall: Spike mono-reactivity was the property of 304 of 307 vaccine-specific clones in convalescent patients.

The assay that was used to sequence DNA from cultured CD4+ T cells was the Oncomine TCR Beta short-read assay. Using its own MiXCR run on the PCR reads, TCRdb lists one record per CDR3 protein. The table has some 20,000 distinct CDR3 sequences, 40% to 50% seen once; the top ten hold about a fifth. The treatment was: roughly ten-day PBMC culture with coronavirus spike peptide pools or control peptides (ViraFEST assay). In regard to this clonotype: What it binds is not known.

Sequenced material: CD4+ T cells from blood, cultured in vitro, taken before SARS-CoV-2 vaccination. The sequence was obtained from a human donor who received a COVID-19 vaccine.

CDR3 residues: CASSLERGGNEQFF. CDR3 DNA: TGTGCCAGCAGTTTAGAGCGGGGGGGCAATGAGCAGTTCTTC. The chain joins TRBV12-3 or TRBV12-4 to TRBJ2-1, with 10 bases lining up with TRBD2. This CDR3 spans 14 amino acids. The ends lost 1 base at V and 6 bases at J; junction bases unmatched: 0.